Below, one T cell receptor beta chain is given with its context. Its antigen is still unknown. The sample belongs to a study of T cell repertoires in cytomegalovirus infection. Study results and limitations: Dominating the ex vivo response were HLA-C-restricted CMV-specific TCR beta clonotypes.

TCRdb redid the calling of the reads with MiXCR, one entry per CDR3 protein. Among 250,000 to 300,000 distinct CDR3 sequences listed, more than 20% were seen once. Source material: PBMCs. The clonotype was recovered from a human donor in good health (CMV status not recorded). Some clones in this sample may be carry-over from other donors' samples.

The DNA for the CDR3 is TGTGCCAGCAGCTTCCAGGGGGGACGTTCCTACGAGCAGTACTTC. It translates to CASSFQGGRSYEQYF. The chain employs TRBV5-5 and TRBJ2-7, with TRBD1 as a possible D gene (7 bases). Germline-derived CDR1 and CDR2 are SGHKS and YYEKEE (reference sequence). This CDR3 is built from 15 residues. Trimming took off 2 bases at V and 1 base at J, with 13 bases between the two ends. The full variable domain, completed using reference TRBV5-5 and TRBJ2-7, is DAGVTQSPTHLIKTRGQQVTLRCSPISGHKSVSWYQQVLGQGPQFIFQYYEKEERGRGNFPDRFSARQFPNYSSELNVNALLLGDSALYLCASSFQGGRSYEQYFGPGTRLTVT.